This T cell receptor (beta chain) was sequenced during a study of OX40 agonist ivuxolimab in advanced cancers. Study-wide points: Compared with CD4+, CD8+ T cells on average had more expanded clones. Circulating CD4+ and CD8+ T cells showed clonal expansion by week 6 at 0.1 to 3.0 mg/kg. Normalized T-cell clonal expansion was also low in some nonresponders. Patients who responded partially at 0.1-3.0 mg/kg showed clonal expansion ranking among the lowest.

Germline assignment: CDR1 MNHNS and CDR2 SASEGT. The ends lost 0 bases at V and 7 bases at J; junction bases unmatched: 3. The CDR3 consists of 15 residues. Comments on this clone: As yet, its antigen is unknown.

Libraries were prepared by immunoSEQ multiplex PCR; TCRdb keeps only in-frame clonotypes and omits some of them. The top ten hold roughly a third of the sample, which has over 14,000 clones, roughly 79% seen once. This chain connects TRBV6-1 to TRBJ2-1; TRBD2 aligns across 10 bases. The source is an adult with an advanced solid tumor such as melanoma, head and neck, liver or kidney cancer. The starting material was CD4+ or CD8+ T cells sorted from blood, obtained in a trial of the OX40 agonist ivuxolimab. The CDR3: CASSEAAAGGNEQFF. As DNA, the CDR3 is TGTGCCAGCAGTGAAGCAGCAGCGGGAGGGAATGAGCAGTTCTTC.